These T cell receptor beta chains were read from a single sample in a study of shared clonotypes between healthy human individuals. Clones were sequenced by immunoSEQ multiplex PCR, and TCRdb holds only the in-frame ones, with some missing. Here the sample spans roughly 2 million clones, over 85% being singletons. Sequenced sample: naive CD4+ T cells sorted from blood. Receptor source: a man between 18 and 29 years old in good health. Each CDR3 is given with its conserved first and last residue. D genes are given only for firm matches. Size values are once, few and many counts, or a class for expanded clones, and some rows have none.

>NA|14|TRBV5-1|TRBJ2-3|many
CASSRGGSSDTQYF
TGCGCCAGCAGTCGAGGAGGGTCTTCAGATACGCAGTATTTT
>TRBD2|14|TRBV30|TRBJ2-5|NA
CAWSELAGRETQYF
TGTGCCTGGAGTGAACTAGCGGGACGGGAGACCCAGTACTTC
>NA|12|TRBV30|TRBJ1-3|NA
CAWSVLGNTIYF
TGTGCCTGGAGTGTTCTGGGAAACACCATATATTTT
>NA|13|TRBV5-4|TRBJ1-2|NA
CASSPDRYYGYTF
TGTGCCAGCAGCCCGGACCGTTACTATGGCTACACCTTC
>TRBD1|13|TRBV2|TRBJ1-2|NA
CASSDRGNYGYTF
TGTGCCAGCAGTGACAGGGGGAACTATGGCTACACCTTC
>NA|12|TRBV15|TRBJ1-2|NA
CATRDTNYGYTF
TGTGCCACCAGGGACACCAACTATGGCTACACCTTC
>NA|18|TRBV7-8|TRBJ2-4|NA
CASSLIGPGGLAKNIQYF
TGTGCCAGCAGCTTAATCGGGCCGGGGGGCCTAGCCAAAAACATTCAGTACTTC
>NA|14|TRBV6-1|TRBJ2-1|NA
CASSDYSYYNEQFF
TGTGCCAGCAGTGACTACTCTTATTACAATGAGCAGTTCTTC
>NA|16|TRBV5-1|TRBJ1-2|NA
CASSPYNLGNGYGYTF
TGCGCCAGCAGCCCATATAACTTGGGCAACGGCTATGGCTACACCTTC
>NA|15|TRBV6-1|TRBJ1-5|NA
CASSVTGTGTQPQHF
TGTGCCAGCAGCGTTACAGGGACGGGCACTCAGCCCCAGCATTTT
>TRBD1|15|TRBV28|TRBJ1-2|many
CASSPLGQANYGYTF
TGTGCCAGCAGTCCCCTGGGACAGGCTAACTATGGCTACACCTTC
>TRBD1|14|TRBV13|TRBJ1-6|NA
CASSLRQGNSPLHF
TGTGCCAGCAGCTTACGACAGGGAAATTCACCCCTCCACTTT
>TRBD2|16|TRBV7-9|TRBJ2-1|NA
CASSPIPSGGDNEQFF
TGTGCCAGCAGCCCCATCCCTAGCGGGGGGGACAATGAGCAGTTCTTC
>NA|14|TRBV5-6|TRBJ2-2|NA
CASSLPGTTGELFF
TGTGCCAGCAGCTTGCCGGGTACTACCGGGGAGCTGTTTTTT
>NA|16|TRBV5-1|TRBJ1-6|once
CASSFGGGENNSPLHF
TGCGCCAGCAGCTTTGGTGGGGGCGAAAATAATTCACCCCTCCACTTT
>NA|12|TRBV6-5|TRBJ1-3|NA
CASSQGGNTIYF
TGTGCCAGCAGTCAAGGTGGAAACACCATATATTTT
>NA|14|TRBV7-9|TRBJ2-7|once
CASSYGGGTTGQYF
TGTGCCAGCAGCTACGGGGGTGGGACAACAGGGCAGTACTTC
>NA|15|TRBV6-5|TRBJ2-7|NA
CASSYSLGRLYEQYF
TGTGCCAGCAGTTACTCTCTCGGGCGGTTATACGAGCAGTACTTC
>TRBD2|16|TRBV4-1|TRBJ2-3|NA
CASSQDLAARGDTQYF
TGCGCCAGCAGCCAAGACCTAGCGGCCCGAGGAGATACGCAGTATTTT
>NA|14|TRBV30|TRBJ2-2|NA
CAWNRGSSTGELFF
TGTGCCTGGAATCGGGGTTCAAGCACCGGGGAGCTGTTTTTT
>NA|13|TRBV19|TRBJ1-2|once
CATADTQNYGYTF
TGTGCCACCGCGGACACCCAGAACTATGGCTACACCTTC
>TRBD1|15|TRBV30|TRBJ2-6|NA
CAWSQGAAGANVLTF
TGTGCCTGGAGCCAGGGGGCTGCTGGGGCCAACGTCCTGACTTTC
>NA|15|TRBV11-2|TRBJ2-2|NA
CASSLDATGTGELFF
TGTGCCAGCAGCTTAGACGCGACAGGCACCGGGGAGCTGTTTTTT
>NA|15|TRBV19|TRBJ2-1|NA
CASSLLGFEYNEQFF
TGTGCCAGTAGTCTACTCGGGTTTGAGTACAATGAGCAGTTCTTC
>TRBD2|16|TRBV11-2|TRBJ2-3|NA
CASSLVAGGSTDTQYF
TGTGCCAGCAGCTTGGTAGCGGGGGGGAGCACAGATACGCAGTATTTT
>NA|14|TRBV2|TRBJ2-2|NA
CASSEQDMGGELFF
TGTGCCAGCAGTGAGCAGGACATGGGTGGGGAGCTGTTTTTT
>NA|15|TRBV4-1|TRBJ1-1|NA
CASSPRGGAYTEAFF
TGCGCCAGCAGCCCCCGAGGGGGGGCGTACACTGAAGCTTTCTTT
>TRBD1|13|TRBV6-5|TRBJ2-1|NA
CASSRQGGNEQFF
TGTGCCAGCAGTCGACAGGGGGGGAATGAGCAGTTCTTC
>TRBD2|16|TRBV5-4|TRBJ2-7|NA
CASSFRLAGDLDEQYF
TGTGCCAGCAGCTTCCGACTAGCGGGAGATTTGGACGAGCAGTACTTC
>TRBD2|15|TRBV5-6|TRBJ2-1|NA
CASSPRLADYNEQFF
TGTGCCAGCAGCCCTAGACTAGCGGACTACAATGAGCAGTTCTTC
>TRBD2|13|TRBV28|TRBJ2-7|NA
CASNKGLAGEQYF
TGTGCCAGCAATAAAGGACTAGCGGGTGAGCAGTACTTC
>NA|12|TRBV5-1|TRBJ2-7|NA
CASSWESGEQYF
TGCGCCAGCAGCTGGGAGTCGGGGGAGCAGTACTTC
>NA|15|TRBV30|TRBJ1-5|NA
CAWSALTPDNQPQHF
TGTGCCTGGAGCGCTTTAACCCCGGACAATCAGCCCCAGCATTTT
>NA|15|TRBV27|TRBJ1-1|NA
CASSLKREVDTEAFF
TGTGCCAGCAGTCTCAAGCGGGAGGTGGACACTGAAGCTTTCTTT
>TRBD2|15|TRBV11-1|TRBJ2-2|NA
CASSLEAGLTGELFF
TGTGCCAGCAGCTTAGAAGCGGGGCTAACCGGGGAGCTGTTTTTT
>NA|15|TRBV30|TRBJ1-1|NA
CAWRPRYGQASEAFF
TGTGCCTGGAGGCCTAGATACGGGCAGGCCTCTGAAGCTTTCTTT
>TRBD2|15|TRBV11-3|TRBJ2-1|once
CASSPASGRVNEQFF
TGTGCCAGCAGCCCCGCTAGCGGGAGGGTCAATGAGCAGTTCTTC
>NA|16|TRBV4-3|TRBJ2-1|NA
CASSQEGTLLHNEQFF
TGCGCCAGCAGCCAAGAAGGCACCCTTCTTCACAATGAGCAGTTCTTC
>TRBD2|15|TRBV4-1|TRBJ2-1|NA
CASSPLGLAANEQFF
TGCGCCAGCAGCCCCCTCGGACTAGCGGCTAATGAGCAGTTCTTC
>NA|15|TRBV2|TRBJ2-1|NA
CASSPESGMRNEQFF
TGTGCCAGCAGTCCGGAAAGTGGTATGCGGAATGAGCAGTTCTTC
>NA|15|TRBV6-5|TRBJ1-6|NA
CASSYYARDNSPLHF
TGTGCCAGCAGTTACTACGCAAGAGATAATTCACCCCTCCACTTT
>NA|17|TRBV10-3|TRBJ1-1|NA
CASTRALGRVMNTEAFF
TGTGCCAGCACGCGGGCACTAGGACGAGTCATGAACACTGAAGCTTTCTTT
>NA|13|TRBV4-1|TRBJ1-1|NA
CASSPAGHTEAFF
TGCGCCAGCAGCCCGGCAGGGCACACTGAAGCTTTCTTT
>TRBD2|15|TRBV27|TRBJ2-5|NA
CASSFQTSPQETQYF
TGTGCCAGCAGTTTCCAGACTAGCCCTCAAGAGACCCAGTACTTC